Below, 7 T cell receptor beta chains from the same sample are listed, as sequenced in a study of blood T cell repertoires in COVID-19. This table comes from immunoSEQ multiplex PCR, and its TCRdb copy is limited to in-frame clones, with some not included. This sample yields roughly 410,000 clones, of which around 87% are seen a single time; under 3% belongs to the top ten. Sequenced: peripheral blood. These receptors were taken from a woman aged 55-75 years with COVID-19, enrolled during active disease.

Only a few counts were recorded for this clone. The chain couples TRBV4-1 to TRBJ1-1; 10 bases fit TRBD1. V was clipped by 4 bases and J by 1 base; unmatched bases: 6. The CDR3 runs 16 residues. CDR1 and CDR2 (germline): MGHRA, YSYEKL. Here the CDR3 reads CASSRTTGGANTEAFF. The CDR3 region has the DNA TGCGCCAGCAGCCGTACGACAGGGGGCGCGAACACTGAAGCTTTCTTT.

The CDR3 DNA follows: TGTGCCAGTAGTTCCGCAGGGGGAAAAGGAAACACCATATATTTT. Protein product: CASSSAGGKGNTIYF. This sequence joins TRBV19 and TRBJ1-3, with 7 bases that match TRBD1. Germline V gene lookup returns CDR1 LNHDA and CDR2 SQIVND (reference sequence). CDR3 size: 15 residues. Trimming removed 5 bases from V and 4 bases from J; junction bases left unmatched: 8.

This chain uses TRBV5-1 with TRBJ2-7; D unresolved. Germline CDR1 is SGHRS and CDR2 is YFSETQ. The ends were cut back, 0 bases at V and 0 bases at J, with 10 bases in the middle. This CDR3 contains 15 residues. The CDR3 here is CASSLVRRYSYEQYF. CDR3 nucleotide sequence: TGCGCCAGCAGCTTGGTACGCCGCTACTCCTACGAGCAGTACTTC.

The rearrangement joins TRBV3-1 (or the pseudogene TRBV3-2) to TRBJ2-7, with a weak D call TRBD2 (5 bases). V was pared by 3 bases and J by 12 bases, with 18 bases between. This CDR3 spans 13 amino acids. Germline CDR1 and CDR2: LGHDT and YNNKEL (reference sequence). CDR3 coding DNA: TGTGCCAGCAGCCAGGGGTACGCGGGCCGGAGGTACTTC. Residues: CASSQGYAGRRYF.

The CDR3 is CASSLLVAGVSSYNEQFF. The CDR3 nucleotides read TGCGCCAGCAGCTTGTTGGTAGCGGGGGTCAGCTCCTACAATGAGCAGTTCTTC. The rearrangement links TRBV5-1 to TRBJ2-1; 9 nucleotides align to TRBD2. Looked up from germline, CDR1 is SGHRS and CDR2 is YFSETQ. V shed 1 base, J shed 0 bases, and the junction held 8 bases outside the gene matches. This CDR3 region has 18 residues.

In nucleotides, the CDR3 is TGTGCCAGCAGCAGACTAGCGGGGGGGCAAGAGACCCAGTACTTC. Protein product: CASSRLAGGQETQYF. The chain is built from TRBV5-6 and TRBJ2-5; 14 positions match TRBD2. The V gene end was trimmed by 4 bases and the J gene end by 2 bases; junction bases not matched to a gene: 1. The CDR3 has 15 residues. Germline-derived CDR1 and CDR2 are SGHDT and YYEEEE.

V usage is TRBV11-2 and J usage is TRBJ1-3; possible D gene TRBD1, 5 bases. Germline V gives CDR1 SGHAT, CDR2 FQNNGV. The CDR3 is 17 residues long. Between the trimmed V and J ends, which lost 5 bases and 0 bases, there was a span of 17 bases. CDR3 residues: CASSQGAWGSSGNTIYF. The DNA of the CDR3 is TGTGCCAGCAGCCAGGGCGCGTGGGGAAGCTCTGGAAACACCATATATTTT.